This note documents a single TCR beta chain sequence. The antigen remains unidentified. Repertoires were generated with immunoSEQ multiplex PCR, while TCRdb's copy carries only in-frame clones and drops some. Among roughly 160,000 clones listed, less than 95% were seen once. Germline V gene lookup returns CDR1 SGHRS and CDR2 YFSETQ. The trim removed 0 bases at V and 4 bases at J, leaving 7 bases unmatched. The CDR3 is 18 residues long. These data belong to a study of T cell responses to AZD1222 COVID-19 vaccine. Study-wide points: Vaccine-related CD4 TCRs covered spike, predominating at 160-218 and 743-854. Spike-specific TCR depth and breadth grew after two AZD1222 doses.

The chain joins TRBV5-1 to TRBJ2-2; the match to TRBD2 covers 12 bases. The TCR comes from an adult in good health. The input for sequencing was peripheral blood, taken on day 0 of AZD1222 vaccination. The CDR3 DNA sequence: TGCGCCAGCAGCTTGGGACTAGCGGGGGCCCCGGGCACCGGGGAGCTGTTTTTT. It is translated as CASSLGLAGAPGTGELFF.